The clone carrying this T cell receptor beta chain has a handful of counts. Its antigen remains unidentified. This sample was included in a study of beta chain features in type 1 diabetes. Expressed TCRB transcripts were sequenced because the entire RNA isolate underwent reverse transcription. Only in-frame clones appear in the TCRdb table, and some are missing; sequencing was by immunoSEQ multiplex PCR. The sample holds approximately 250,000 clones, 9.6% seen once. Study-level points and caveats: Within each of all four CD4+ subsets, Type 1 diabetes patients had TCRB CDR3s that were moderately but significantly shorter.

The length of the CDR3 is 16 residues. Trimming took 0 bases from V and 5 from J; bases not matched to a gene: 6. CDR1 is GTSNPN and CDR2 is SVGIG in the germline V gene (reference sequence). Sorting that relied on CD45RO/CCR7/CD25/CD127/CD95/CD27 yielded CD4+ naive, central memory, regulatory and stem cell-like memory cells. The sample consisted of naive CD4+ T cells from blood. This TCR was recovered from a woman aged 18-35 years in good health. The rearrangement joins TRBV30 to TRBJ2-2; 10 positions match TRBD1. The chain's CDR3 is CAWSVRDRGLTGELFF. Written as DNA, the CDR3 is TGTGCCTGGAGTGTACGGGACAGGGGACTTACCGGGGAGCTGTTTTTT. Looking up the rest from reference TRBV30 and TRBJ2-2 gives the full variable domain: SQTIHQWPATLVQPVGSPLSLECTVEGTSNPNLYWYRQAAGRGLQLLFYSVGIGQISSEVPQNLSASRPQDRQFILSSKKLLLSDSGFYLCAWSVRDRGLTGELFFGEGSRLTVL.